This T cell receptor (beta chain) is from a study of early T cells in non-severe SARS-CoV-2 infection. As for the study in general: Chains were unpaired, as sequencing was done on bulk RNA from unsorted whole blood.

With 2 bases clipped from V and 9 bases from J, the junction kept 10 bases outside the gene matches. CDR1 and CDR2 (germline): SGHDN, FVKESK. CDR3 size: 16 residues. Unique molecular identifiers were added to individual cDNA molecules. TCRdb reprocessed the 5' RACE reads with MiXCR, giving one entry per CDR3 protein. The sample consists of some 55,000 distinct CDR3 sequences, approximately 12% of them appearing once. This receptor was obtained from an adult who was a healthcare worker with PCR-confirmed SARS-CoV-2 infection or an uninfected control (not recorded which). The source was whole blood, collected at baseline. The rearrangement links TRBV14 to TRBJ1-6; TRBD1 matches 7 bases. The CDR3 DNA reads TGTGCCAGCAGCCAAAGGACAGGAGCCCTTGGTTCACCCCTCCACTTT. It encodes CASSQRTGALGSPLHF.